This T cell receptor beta chain derives from a study of graft-versus-host responses after intestinal transplantation. Overall study: Recipients were all induced with anti-thymocyte globulin, then given tacrolimus and steroids for 3 to 4 years. Findings and caveats of the study: Early post-transplant declines in HvG were associated with peak levels of circulating GvH clones. The study found high graft-versus-host to host-versus-graft clonal ratios in allografts of patients with graft-donor T cell macrochimerism. Recipient marrow harbored GvH clones, some of which surfaced first in ileum or blood.

Profiling relied on immunoSEQ multiplex PCR, and the TCRdb table lists in-frame clones only, not all of them. The sample lists about 90,000 clones; around 80% were seen once. On this clone: Its antigen is not identified.

Sample: unstimulated CD4+ T cells sorted from spleen or lymph node cells, taken before intestinal transplant. The TCR originated in a human donor who received an intestinal transplant.

The CDR3 region is CASSSGTSLNEQFF. CDR3 in DNA: TGTGCCAGCAGTTCCGGGACTAGCTTGAATGAGCAGTTCTTC. J is TRBJ2-1 and V is TRBV28; TRBD2 matches at 9 bases. Losses at the gene ends were 4 bases for V and 7 bases for J; bases not matched to a gene: 5. The length of the CDR3 is 14 residues. The germline gives CDR1 MDHEN, CDR2 SYDVKM.